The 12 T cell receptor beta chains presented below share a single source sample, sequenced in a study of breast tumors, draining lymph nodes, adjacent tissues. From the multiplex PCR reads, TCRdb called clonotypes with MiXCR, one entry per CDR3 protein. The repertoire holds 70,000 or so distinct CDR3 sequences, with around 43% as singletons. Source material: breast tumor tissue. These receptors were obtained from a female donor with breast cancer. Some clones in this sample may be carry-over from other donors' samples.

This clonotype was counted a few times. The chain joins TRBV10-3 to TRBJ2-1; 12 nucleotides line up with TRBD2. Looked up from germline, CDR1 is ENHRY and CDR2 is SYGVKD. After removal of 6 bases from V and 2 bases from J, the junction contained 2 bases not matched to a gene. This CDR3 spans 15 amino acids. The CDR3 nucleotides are TGTGCCATCAGACCTAGCGGGGGGGCCTACAATGAGCAGTTCTTC. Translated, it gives CAIRPSGGAYNEQFF.

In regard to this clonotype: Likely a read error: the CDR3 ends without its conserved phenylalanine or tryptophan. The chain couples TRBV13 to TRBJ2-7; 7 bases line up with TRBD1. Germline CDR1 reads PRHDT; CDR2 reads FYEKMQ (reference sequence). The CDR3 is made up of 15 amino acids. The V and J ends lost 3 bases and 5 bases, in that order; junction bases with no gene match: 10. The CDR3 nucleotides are TGTGCCAGCAGCTTGAGGTCAGGGGGTAGGAACGAGCAGTACCTC. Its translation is CASSLRSGGRNEQYL.

The CDR3 bases are TGTGCCAGCAGCCCACTACAGGGAACCGAGCAGTACTTC. It codes for CASSPLQGTEQYF. The chain couples TRBV5-6 to TRBJ2-7; possible D gene TRBD1, 6 bases. V lost 4 bases and J 6 bases, leaving 14 bases between the germline ends. The CDR3 contains 13 residues. CDR1 and CDR2 from the germline V gene are SGHDT and YYEEEE.

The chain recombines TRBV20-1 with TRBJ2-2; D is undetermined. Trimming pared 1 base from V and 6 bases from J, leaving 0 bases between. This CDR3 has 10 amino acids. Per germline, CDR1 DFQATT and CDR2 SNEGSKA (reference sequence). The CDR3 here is CSARAGELFF. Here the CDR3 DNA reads TGCAGTGCTAGAGCCGGGGAGCTGTTTTTT.

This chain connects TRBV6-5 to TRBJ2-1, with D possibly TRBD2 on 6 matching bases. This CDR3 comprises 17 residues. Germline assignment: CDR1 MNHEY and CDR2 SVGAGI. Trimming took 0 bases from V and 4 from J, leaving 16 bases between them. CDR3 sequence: CASSYSSSSGLYNEQFF. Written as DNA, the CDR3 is TGTGCCAGCAGTTACTCGAGTAGTAGCGGCCTATACAATGAGCAGTTCTTC.

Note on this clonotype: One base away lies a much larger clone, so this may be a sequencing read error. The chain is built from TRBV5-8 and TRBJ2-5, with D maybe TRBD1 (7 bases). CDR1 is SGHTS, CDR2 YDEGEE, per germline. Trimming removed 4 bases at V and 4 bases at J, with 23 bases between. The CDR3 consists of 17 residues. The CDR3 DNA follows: TGTGCCAGCAGCGAGGGACAGACGGGAGTCAAAGGAGAGACCCAGTACTTC. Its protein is CASSEGQTGVKGETQYF.

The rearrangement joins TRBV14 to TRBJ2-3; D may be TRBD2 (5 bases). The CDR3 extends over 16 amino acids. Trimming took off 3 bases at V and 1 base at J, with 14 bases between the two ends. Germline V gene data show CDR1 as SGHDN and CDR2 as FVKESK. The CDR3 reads CASSHSWSGGTDTQYF. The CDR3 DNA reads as TGTGCCAGCAGCCACTCATGGTCCGGGGGCACAGATACGCAGTATTTT.

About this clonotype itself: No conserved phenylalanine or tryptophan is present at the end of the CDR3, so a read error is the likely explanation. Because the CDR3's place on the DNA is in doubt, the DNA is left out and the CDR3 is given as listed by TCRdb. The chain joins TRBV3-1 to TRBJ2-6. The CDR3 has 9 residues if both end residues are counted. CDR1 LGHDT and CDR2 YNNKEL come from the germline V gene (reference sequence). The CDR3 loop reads CASSQDLAG.

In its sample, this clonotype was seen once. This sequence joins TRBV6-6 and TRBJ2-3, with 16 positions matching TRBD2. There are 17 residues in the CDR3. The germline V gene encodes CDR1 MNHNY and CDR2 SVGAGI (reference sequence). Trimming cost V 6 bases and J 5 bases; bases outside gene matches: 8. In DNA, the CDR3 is TGTGCCAGCAGGTCCGGGACTAGCGGGGGGGCTAGAGATACGCAGTATTTT. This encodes CASRSGTSGGARDTQYF.

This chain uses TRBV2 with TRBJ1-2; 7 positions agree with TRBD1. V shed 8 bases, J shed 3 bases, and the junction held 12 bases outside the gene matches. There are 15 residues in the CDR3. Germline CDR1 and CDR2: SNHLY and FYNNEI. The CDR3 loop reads CASFRGGGIDYGYTF. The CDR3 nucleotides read TGTGCCAGCTTCCGAGGGGGCGGAATCGACTATGGCTACACCTTC.

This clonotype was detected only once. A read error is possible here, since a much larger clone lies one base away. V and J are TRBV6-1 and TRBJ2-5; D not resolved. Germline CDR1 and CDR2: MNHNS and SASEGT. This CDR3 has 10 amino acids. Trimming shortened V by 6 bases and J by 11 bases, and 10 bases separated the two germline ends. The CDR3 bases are TGTGCCAGCAGATACAATGAGCAGTACTTC. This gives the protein CASRYNEQYF.

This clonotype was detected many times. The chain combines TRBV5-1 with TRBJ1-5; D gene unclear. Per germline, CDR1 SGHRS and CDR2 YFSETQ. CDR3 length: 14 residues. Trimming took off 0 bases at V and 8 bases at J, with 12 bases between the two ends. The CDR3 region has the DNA TGCGCCAGCAGCTTGGCCCCGGGCTGGAAGCCCCAGCATTTT. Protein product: CASSLAPGWKPQHF.